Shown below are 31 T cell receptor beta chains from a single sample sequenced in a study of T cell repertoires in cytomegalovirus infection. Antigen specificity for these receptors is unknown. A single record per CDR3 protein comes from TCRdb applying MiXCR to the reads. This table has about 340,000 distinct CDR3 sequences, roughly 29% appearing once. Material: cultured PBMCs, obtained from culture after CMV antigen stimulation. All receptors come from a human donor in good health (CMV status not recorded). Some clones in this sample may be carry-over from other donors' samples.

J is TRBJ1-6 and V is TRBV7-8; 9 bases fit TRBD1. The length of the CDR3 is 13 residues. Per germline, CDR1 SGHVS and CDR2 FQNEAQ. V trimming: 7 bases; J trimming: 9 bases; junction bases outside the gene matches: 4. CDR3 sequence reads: CASTRDRVSPLHF. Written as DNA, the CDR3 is TGTGCCAGCACCCGGGACAGGGTTTCACCCCTCCACTTT.

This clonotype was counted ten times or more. Here the CDR3 DNA reads TGTGCCAGCAGAATTAGTAGCGGGGGGGGCACAGATACGCAGTATTTT. Translation: CASRISSGGGTDTQYF. The rearrangement links TRBV7-2 to TRBJ2-3; TRBD2 matches 11 bases. The J segment lost 1 base and the V segment lost 6 bases, leaving 6 bases of the junction unmatched. CDR1 and CDR2 (germline): SGHTA, FQGNSA. This CDR3 contains 16 residues.

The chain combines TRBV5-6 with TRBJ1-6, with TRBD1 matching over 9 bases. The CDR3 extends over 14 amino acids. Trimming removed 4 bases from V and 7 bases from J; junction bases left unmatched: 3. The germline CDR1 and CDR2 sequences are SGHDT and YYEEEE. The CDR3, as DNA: TGTGCCAGCAGCGCCGGACAGGGGAATTCACCCCTCCACTTT. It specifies CASSAGQGNSPLHF.

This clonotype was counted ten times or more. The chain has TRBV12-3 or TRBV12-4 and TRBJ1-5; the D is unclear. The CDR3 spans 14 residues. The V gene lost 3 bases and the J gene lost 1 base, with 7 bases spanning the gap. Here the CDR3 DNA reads TGTGCCAGCAGTTTGACGGAAAGCAATCAGCCCCAGCATTTT. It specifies CASSLTESNQPQHF.

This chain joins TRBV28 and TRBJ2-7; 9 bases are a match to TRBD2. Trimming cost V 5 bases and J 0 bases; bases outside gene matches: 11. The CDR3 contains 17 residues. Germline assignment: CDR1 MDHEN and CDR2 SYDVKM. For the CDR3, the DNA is TGTGCCAGCAGTAAGACTAGCGGTTTTATCCGCTCCTACGAGCAGTACTTC. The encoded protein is CASSKTSGFIRSYEQYF.

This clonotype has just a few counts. CDR3 bases: TGTGCCAGCAGCCCCTTAGGGGGAGCTAACTATGGCTACACCTTC. Translating it yields CASSPLGGANYGYTF. This chain uses TRBV6-1 with TRBJ1-2, with a tentative D call TRBD1 (6 bases). Trimming pared 6 bases from V and 0 bases from J, leaving 14 bases between. The CDR3 extends over 15 amino acids. Germline-derived CDR1 and CDR2 are MNHNS and SASEGT.

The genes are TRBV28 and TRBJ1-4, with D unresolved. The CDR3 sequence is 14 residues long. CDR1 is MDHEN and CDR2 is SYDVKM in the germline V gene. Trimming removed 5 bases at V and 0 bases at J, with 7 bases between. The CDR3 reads CASSVAATNEKLFF. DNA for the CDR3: TGTGCCAGCAGTGTCGCTGCAACTAATGAAAAACTGTTTTTT.

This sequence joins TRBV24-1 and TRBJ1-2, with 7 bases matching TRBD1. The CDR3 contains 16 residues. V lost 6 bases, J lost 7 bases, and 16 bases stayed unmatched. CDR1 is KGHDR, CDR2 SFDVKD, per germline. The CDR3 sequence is CATSRRDSSSSGGYTF. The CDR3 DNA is TGTGCCACCAGTCGGCGGGACAGCTCTTCAAGCGGTGGCTACACCTTC.

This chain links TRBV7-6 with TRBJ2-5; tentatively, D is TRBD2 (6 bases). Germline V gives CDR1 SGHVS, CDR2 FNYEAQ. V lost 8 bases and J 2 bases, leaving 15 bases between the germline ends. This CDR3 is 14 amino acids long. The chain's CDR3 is CASVAVLRQETQYF. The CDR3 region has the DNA TGTGCCAGCGTAGCGGTACTCCGACAAGAGACCCAGTACTTC.

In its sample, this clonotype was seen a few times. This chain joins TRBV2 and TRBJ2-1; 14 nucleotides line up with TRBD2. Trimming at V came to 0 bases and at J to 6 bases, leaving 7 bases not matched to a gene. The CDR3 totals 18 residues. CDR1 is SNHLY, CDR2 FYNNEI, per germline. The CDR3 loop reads CASSEAARTSGGLNEQFF. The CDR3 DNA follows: TGTGCCAGCAGTGAAGCGGCCAGGACTAGCGGGGGGCTCAATGAGCAGTTCTTC.

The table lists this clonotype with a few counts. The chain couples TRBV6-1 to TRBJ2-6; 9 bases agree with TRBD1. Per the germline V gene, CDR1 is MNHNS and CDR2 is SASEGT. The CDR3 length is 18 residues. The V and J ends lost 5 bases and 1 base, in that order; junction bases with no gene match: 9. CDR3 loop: CASSPQWTGVSGANVLTF. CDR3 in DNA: TGTGCCAGCAGTCCTCAATGGACAGGGGTATCTGGGGCCAACGTCCTGACTTTC.

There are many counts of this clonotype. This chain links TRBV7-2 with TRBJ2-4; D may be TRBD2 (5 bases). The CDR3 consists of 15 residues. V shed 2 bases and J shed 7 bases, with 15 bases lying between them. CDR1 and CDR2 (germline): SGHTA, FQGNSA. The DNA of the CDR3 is TGTGCCAGCAGCTTAATGGCCCAACTAGGGAACATTCAGTACTTC. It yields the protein CASSLMAQLGNIQYF. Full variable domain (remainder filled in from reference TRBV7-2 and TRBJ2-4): GAGVSQSPSNKVTEKGKDVELRCDPISGHTALYWYRQSLGQGLEFLIYFQGNSAPDKSGLPSDRFSAERTGGSVSTLTIQRTQQEDSAVYLCASSLMAQLGNIQYFGAGTRLSVL.

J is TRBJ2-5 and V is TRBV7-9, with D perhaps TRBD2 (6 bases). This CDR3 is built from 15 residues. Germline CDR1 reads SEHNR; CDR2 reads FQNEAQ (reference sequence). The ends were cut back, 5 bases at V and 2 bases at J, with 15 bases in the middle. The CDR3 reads CASSAGSFSQETQYF. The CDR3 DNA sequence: TGTGCCAGCAGCGCGGGGTCATTCTCTCAAGAGACCCAGTACTTC. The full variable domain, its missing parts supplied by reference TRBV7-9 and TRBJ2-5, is DTGVSQNPRHKITKRGQNVTFRCDPISEHNRLYWYRQTLGQGPEFLTYFQNEAQLEKSRLLSDRFSAERPKGSFSTLEIQRTEQGDSAMYLCASSAGSFSQETQYFGPGTRLLVL.

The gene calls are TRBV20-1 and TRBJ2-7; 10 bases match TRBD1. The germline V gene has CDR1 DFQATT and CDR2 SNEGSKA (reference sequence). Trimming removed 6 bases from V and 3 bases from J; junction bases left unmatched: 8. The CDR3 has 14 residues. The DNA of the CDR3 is TGCAGTGCCACGGGACAGGGGAGCCACTACGAGCAGTACTTC. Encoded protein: CSATGQGSHYEQYF.

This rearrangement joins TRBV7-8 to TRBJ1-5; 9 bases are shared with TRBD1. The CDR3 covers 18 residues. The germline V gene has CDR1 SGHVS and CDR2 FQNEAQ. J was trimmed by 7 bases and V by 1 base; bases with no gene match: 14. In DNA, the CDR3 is TGTGCCAGCAGCTTAGTTGTAGGGACAGGGTTACCCGGCCAGCCCCAGCATTTT. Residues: CASSLVVGTGLPGQPQHF. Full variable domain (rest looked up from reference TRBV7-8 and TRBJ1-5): GAGVSQSPRYKVAKRGQDVALRCDPISGHVSLFWYQQALGQGPEFLTYFQNEAQLDKSGLPSDRFFAERPEGSVSTLKIQRTQQEDSAVYLCASSLVVGTGLPGQPQHFGDGTRLSIL.

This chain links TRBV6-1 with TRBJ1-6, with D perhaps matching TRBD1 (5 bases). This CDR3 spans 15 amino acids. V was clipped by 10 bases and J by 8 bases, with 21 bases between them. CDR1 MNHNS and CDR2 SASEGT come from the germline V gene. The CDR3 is CANRPAGLRDSPLHF. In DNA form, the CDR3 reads TGTGCCAACAGACCGGCGGGACTTCGGGATTCACCCCTCCACTTT.

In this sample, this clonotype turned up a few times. The CDR3 DNA follows: TGTGCCAGCAACACCCTAGCGAGACAAAACATTCAGTACTTC. Translating gives CASNTLARQNIQYF. The chain recombines TRBV12-3 or TRBV12-4 with TRBJ2-4; possible D gene TRBD2, 6 bases. The CDR3 runs 14 residues. Trimming left V 7 bases short and J 5 bases short, with 15 bases between.

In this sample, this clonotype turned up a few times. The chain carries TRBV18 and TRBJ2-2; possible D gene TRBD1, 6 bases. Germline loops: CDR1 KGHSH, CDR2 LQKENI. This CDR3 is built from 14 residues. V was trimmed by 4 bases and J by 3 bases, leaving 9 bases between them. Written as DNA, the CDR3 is TGTGCCAGCTCACGTAGACAGGACACCGGGGAGCTGTTTTTT. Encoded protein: CASSRRQDTGELFF.

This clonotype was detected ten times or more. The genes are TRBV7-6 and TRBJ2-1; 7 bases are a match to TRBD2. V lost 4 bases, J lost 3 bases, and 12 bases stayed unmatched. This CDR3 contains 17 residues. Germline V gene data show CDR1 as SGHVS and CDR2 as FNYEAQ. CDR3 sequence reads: CASSSGLSAGYYNEQFF. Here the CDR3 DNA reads TGTGCCAGCAGCTCTGGGTTATCAGCGGGGTACTACAATGAGCAGTTCTTC. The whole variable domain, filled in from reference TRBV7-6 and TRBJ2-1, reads GAGVSQSPRYKVTKRGQDVALRCDPISGHVSLYWYRQALGQGPEFLTYFNYEAQQDKSGLPNDRFSAERPEGSISTLTIQRTEQRDSAMYRCASSSGLSAGYYNEQFFGPGTRLTVL.

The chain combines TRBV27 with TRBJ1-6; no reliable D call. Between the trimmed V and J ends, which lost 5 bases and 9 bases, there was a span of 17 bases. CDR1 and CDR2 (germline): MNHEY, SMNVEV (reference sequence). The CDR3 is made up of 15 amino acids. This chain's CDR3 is CASSLDRGEGSPLHF. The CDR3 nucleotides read TGTGCCAGCAGTCTAGACCGGGGTGAGGGTTCACCCCTCCACTTT.

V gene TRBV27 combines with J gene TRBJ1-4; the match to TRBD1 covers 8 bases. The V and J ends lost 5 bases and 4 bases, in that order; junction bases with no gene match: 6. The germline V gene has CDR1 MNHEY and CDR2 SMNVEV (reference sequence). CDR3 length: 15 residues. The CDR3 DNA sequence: TGTGCCAGCAGTATCTGGGGACAGGATAATGAAAAACTGTTTTTT. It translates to CASSIWGQDNEKLFF.

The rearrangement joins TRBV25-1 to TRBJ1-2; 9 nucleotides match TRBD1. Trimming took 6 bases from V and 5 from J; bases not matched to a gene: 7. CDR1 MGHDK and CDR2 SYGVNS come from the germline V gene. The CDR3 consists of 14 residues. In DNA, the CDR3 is TGTGCCAGCAGAGATGGGACAGGGTGGTATGGCTACACCTTC. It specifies CASRDGTGWYGYTF.

CDR3 nucleotide sequence: TGCAGCGTTGATTCGGACAGGGGAATGAACACTGAAGCTTTCTTT. Amino acids: CSVDSDRGMNTEAFF. The rearrangement joins TRBV29-1 to TRBJ1-1; 9 bases align to TRBD1. Germline loops: CDR1 SQVTM, CDR2 ANQGSEA. With V trimmed by 3 bases and J by 0 bases, 5 bases remained unmatched. This CDR3 region has 15 residues.

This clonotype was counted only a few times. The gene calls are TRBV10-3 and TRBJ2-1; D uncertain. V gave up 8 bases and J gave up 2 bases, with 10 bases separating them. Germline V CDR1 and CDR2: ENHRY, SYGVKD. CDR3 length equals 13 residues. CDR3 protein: CAIGPSTYNEQFF. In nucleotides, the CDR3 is TGTGCCATCGGACCAAGCACCTACAATGAGCAGTTCTTC.

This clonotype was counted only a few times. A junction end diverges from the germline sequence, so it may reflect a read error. The DNA of the CDR3 is TGTGCTAGCAGCTCGAATGCCTACAATGAGCAGTTCTTC. It yields the protein CASSSNAYNEQFF. The chain recombines TRBV7-6 with TRBJ2-1; D call uncertain. The CDR3 covers 13 residues. The V gene's germline CDR1 is SGHVS and CDR2 FNYEAQ.

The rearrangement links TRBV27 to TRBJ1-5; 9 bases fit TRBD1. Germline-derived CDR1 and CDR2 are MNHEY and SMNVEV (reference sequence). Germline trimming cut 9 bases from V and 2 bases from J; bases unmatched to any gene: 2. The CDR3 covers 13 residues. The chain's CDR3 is CARWTGGNQPQHF. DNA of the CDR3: TGTGCCAGATGGACAGGGGGCAATCAGCCCCAGCATTTT.

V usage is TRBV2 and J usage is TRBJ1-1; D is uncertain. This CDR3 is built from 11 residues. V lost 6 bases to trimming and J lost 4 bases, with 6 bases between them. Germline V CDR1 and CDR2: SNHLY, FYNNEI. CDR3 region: CASRVLTEAFF. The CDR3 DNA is TGTGCCAGCAGGGTCCTCACTGAAGCTTTCTTT.

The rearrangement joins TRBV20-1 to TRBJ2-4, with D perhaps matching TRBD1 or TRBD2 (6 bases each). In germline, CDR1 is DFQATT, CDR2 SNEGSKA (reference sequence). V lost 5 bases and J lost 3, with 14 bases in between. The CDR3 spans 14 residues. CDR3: CSAGGGEGKNIQYF. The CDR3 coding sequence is TGCAGTGCTGGAGGGGGAGAGGGCAAAAACATTCAGTACTTC.

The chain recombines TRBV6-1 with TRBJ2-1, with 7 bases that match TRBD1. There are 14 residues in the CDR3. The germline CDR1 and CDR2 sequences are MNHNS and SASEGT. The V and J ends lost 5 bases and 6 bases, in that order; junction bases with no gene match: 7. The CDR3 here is CASSFGTVGNEQFF. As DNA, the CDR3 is TGTGCCAGCAGTTTCGGGACAGTAGGCAATGAGCAGTTCTTC.

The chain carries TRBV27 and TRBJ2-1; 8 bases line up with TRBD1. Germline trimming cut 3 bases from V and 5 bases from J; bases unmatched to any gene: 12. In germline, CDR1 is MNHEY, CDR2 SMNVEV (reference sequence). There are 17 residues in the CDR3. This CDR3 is CASSFRRQGRKHNEQFF. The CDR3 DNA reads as TGTGCCAGCAGTTTTCGACGACAGGGGCGGAAACACAATGAGCAGTTCTTC.

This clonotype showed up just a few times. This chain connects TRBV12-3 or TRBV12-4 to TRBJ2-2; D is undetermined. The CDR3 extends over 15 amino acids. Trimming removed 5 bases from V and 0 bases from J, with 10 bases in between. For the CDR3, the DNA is TGTGCCAGCAGTCTTAGCAGCGCGAACACCGGGGAGCTGTTTTTT. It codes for CASSLSSANTGELFF.